Listed below are T cell receptor beta chains from one sample, sequenced in a study of T cell repertoires in cytomegalovirus infection. Using its own MiXCR run on the reads, TCRdb lists one record per CDR3 protein. The table includes around 300,000 distinct CDR3 sequences, around 25% detected once. Sequencing was carried out using PBMCs. These TCRs come from a human donor in good health (CMV status not recorded). Some clones in this sample may be carry-over from other donors' samples. Each CDR3 is given with its conserved first and last residue.

V	J	CDR3
TRBV7-2	TRBJ2-5	CASSRGLAGVETQYF
TRBV14	TRBJ2-5	CASSARALVGETQYF
TRBV7-2	TRBJ1-4	CASSLDFRDEKLFF
TRBV6-6	TRBJ2-3	CASSKAGGRMTSTDTQYF
TRBV18	TRBJ2-7	CASSPLAGGFYEQYF
TRBV11-2	TRBJ2-1	CASSSRSGRSHNEQFF
TRBV5-1	TRBJ2-7	CASRTTGQVSYEQYF
TRBV14	TRBJ1-4	CASSPSVTDEKLFF
TRBV19	TRBJ1-1	CASTRAGRRVKSTEAFF
TRBV19	TRBJ2-2	CASSVGAGTTEGELFF
TRBV2	TRBJ1-5	CASSEDRVGQPQHF
TRBV7-2	TRBJ1-5	CASSGQISNQPQHF
TRBV7-9	TRBJ1-1	CASTSPSGRFGTEAFF
TRBV6-6	TRBJ1-5	CASSRRDRPDSNQPQHF
TRBV6-1	TRBJ2-1	CASRRTGSNEQFF
TRBV7-1	TRBJ2-7	CASSSLDRGSDEQYF
TRBV7-2	TRBJ2-2	CASSGGLAGATGELFF
TRBV7-2	TRBJ2-5	CASSLASLRQETQYF
TRBV6-2/TRBV6-3	TRBJ2-7	CASSPAYRVTYEQYF
TRBV7-9	TRBJ2-1	CASSLALSATSGKLNEQFF
TRBV15	TRBJ2-4	CATSRDRQSKNIQYF
TRBV27	TRBJ2-2	CASSLDGGARTGELFF
TRBV5-5	TRBJ2-4	CASSGGEGAAHIQYF
TRBV7-3	TRBJ2-2	CASAPGGANTGELFF
TRBV7-2	TRBJ2-5	CASSLWPGGGETQYF
TRBV3-1	TRBJ2-3	CDSSQARAQYF
TRBV3-1	TRBJ2-3	CASSQDGEGESDTQYF
TRBV6-6	TRBJ2-7	CASRSSLDEQYF
TRBV6-6	TRBJ1-1	CASSWPMSGNLNTEAFF
TRBV7-4	TRBJ2-1	CASSPVGTERFF
TRBV2	TRBJ2-5	CASSETGVVQETQYF
TRBV20-1	TRBJ1-1	CSARVAGRSEAFF